One sample yielded the 29 T cell receptor beta chains listed below, sequenced in a study of T cells in Graves' hyperthyroidism and ophthalmopathy. From RNA transcripts, TCR beta CDR3 regions were amplified. An initial round of RT-PCR targeting the TCR CDR3 relied on the HTBI primer set. TCRdb fed the multiplex PCR reads into MiXCR, producing one record per CDR3 protein. Of 550,000 to 800,000 distinct CDR3 sequences listed, roughly 17% are singletons. The source material was blood. Source of these receptors: a man aged 18 to 30 with Graves' hyperthyroidism.

At least ten counts were recorded for this clonotype. The CDR3 is CASSPSPRNEQFF. CDR3 in DNA: TGTGCCAGCAGCCCGTCCCCCCGGAATGAGCAGTTCTTC. This sequence joins TRBV7-2 and TRBJ2-1; D gene ambiguous. Germline loops: CDR1 SGHTA, CDR2 FQGNSA. This CDR3 has 13 amino acids. Trimming took 5 bases from V and 7 from J, leaving 12 bases between them.

This clonotype was observed a few times. This chain connects TRBV3-1 to TRBJ1-2; D is undetermined. CDR3 length equals 12 residues. V was clipped by 0 bases and J by 6 bases, with 5 bases between them. Germline V lookup: CDR1 LGHDT, CDR2 YNNKEL (reference sequence). The CDR3 coding sequence is TGTGCCAGCAGCCAAGACGCTCATGGCTACACCTTC. This codes for CASSQDAHGYTF.

This clonotype was seen ten or more times. The rearrangement joins TRBV5-1 to TRBJ2-3; D assignment may be TRBD1 or TRBD2 (6 bases each). Per the germline V gene, CDR1 is SGHRS and CDR2 is YFSETQ. Trimming pared 0 bases from V and 1 base from J, leaving 15 bases between. This CDR3 contains 17 residues. CDR3 amino acids: CASSLVGGRPGTDTQYF. The CDR3 nucleotides are TGCGCCAGCAGCTTGGTAGGGGGGCGTCCCGGCACAGATACGCAGTATTTT.

This clonotype was recorded a few times. The chain has TRBV28 and TRBJ2-1; 16 bases match TRBD2. Germline trimming cut 5 bases from V and 14 bases from J; bases unmatched to any gene: 12. From germline, CDR1 is MDHEN and CDR2 SYDVKM. The CDR3 runs 16 residues. This CDR3 is CASSEKGLAGGDREFF. Here the CDR3 DNA reads TGTGCCAGCAGTGAAAAGGGACTAGCGGGAGGGGACCGTGAGTTCTTC.

In this sample, this clonotype turned up a few times. CDR3 sequence: CSASFDGDNEKLFF. The CDR3, as DNA: TGCAGCGCGTCCTTCGACGGAGACAATGAAAAACTGTTTTTT. This chain joins TRBV29-1 and TRBJ1-4; no clear D. V lost 7 bases and J lost 5, with 17 bases in between. Germline V gene lookup returns CDR1 SQVTM and CDR2 ANQGSEA. This CDR3 comprises 14 residues.

The genes are TRBV10-3 and TRBJ2-7; the match to TRBD1 covers 8 bases. Germline CDR1 and CDR2: ENHRY and SYGVKD. The CDR3 length is 14 residues. V gave up 5 bases and J gave up 3 bases; unmatched junction bases: 6. The chain's CDR3 is CAISWTGTSYEQYF. DNA of the CDR3: TGTGCCATCAGTTGGACAGGGACAAGCTACGAGCAGTACTTC.

Ten or more counts support this clonotype. The chain joins TRBV11-2 to TRBJ2-7; D perhaps matches TRBD2 (5 bases). CDR3 size: 16 residues. V lost 1 base, J lost 9 bases, and 22 bases lay in between. Germline V CDR1 and CDR2: SGHAT, FQNNGV. CDR3 nucleotides: TGTGCCAGCAGCTTAGCCCTAGCTGGGGATGCCCACGGGCAGTACTTC. Translation: CASSLALAGDAHGQYF.

This clonotype has only a few counts. This chain joins TRBV11-2 and TRBJ1-4; TRBD1 is a possible D gene (6 bases). The germline V gene has CDR1 SGHAT and CDR2 FQNNGV. The V end was cut by 3 bases, the J end by 6 bases, with 20 bases between. The CDR3 consists of 17 residues. The CDR3 protein is CASSFPAGGAVDEKLFF. Here the CDR3 DNA reads TGTGCCAGCAGCTTTCCCGCGGGGGGGGCAGTAGATGAAAAACTGTTTTTT.

This clonotype was picked up many times. The chain couples TRBV6-1 to TRBJ2-3; D is ambiguous. The length of the CDR3 is 14 residues. Germline V gene lookup returns CDR1 MNHNS and CDR2 SASEGT. The ends were cut back, 4 bases at V and 7 bases at J, with 15 bases in the middle. The CDR3 sequence: CASSASEGTYTQYF. CDR3 nucleotides: TGTGCCAGCAGTGCATCCGAAGGAACTTATACGCAGTATTTT.

The rearrangement links TRBV5-1 to TRBJ2-2; 9 bases line up with TRBD2. CDR3 size: 16 residues. The junction had 4 bases not matched to a gene; V was cut back by 3 bases and J by 1 base. CDR1 is SGHRS, CDR2 YFSETQ, per germline. The CDR3 DNA sequence: TGCGCCAGCAGCTGGGGGACTAGCAGGAACACCGGGGAGCTGTTTTTT. As protein: CASSWGTSRNTGELFF.

This clonotype appeared many times. This chain joins TRBV24-1 and TRBJ2-1; 13 nucleotides agree with TRBD2. Per germline, CDR1 KGHDR and CDR2 SFDVKD. Trimming took 3 bases from V and 2 from J; bases not matched to a gene: 0. The CDR3 totals 16 residues. Written as DNA, the CDR3 is TGTGCCACCAGTGATGGGACTAGCGGGACCTACAATGAGCAGTTCTTC. The encoded protein is CATSDGTSGTYNEQFF.

V usage is TRBV28 and J usage is TRBJ1-6; weak D call: TRBD1 (5 bases). The CDR3 is made up of 16 amino acids. Deletions cut 2 bases from V and 6 bases from J, with 14 bases between. Germline loops: CDR1 MDHEN, CDR2 SYDVKM. The CDR3 DNA sequence: TGTGCCAGCAGTTTAAGTCAGGGTAGGCGTAATTCACCCCTCCACTTT. This gives the protein CASSLSQGRRNSPLHF. Full variable domain (missing parts from reference TRBV28 and TRBJ1-6): DVKVTQSSRYLVKRTGEKVFLECVQDMDHENMFWYRQDPGLGLRLIYFSYDVKMKEKGDIPEGYSVSREKKERFSLILESASTNQTSMYLCASSLSQGRRNSPLHFGNGTRLTVT.

Details on this clonotype: A single base separates this from a much larger clone, so it may be a read error. This chain links TRBV6-5 with TRBJ2-1; weak D call: TRBD1 (6 bases). The CDR3 extends over 16 amino acids. Germline CDR1 is MNHEY and CDR2 is SVGAGI. The CDR3 sequence is CASSYSGTSSYTEQFF. The CDR3 region has the DNA TGTGCCAGCAGTTACTCCGGGACAAGCTCCTACACTGAGCAGTTCTTC.

This clonotype was observed a few times. V gene TRBV19 combines with J gene TRBJ2-1; 8 nucleotides agree with TRBD1. Germline V gene sequence: CDR1 LNHDA, CDR2 SQIVND (reference sequence). V shed 5 bases and J 10 bases; nucleotides not matched to a gene: 10. There are 14 residues in the CDR3. The DNA of the CDR3 is TGTGCCAGTAGTTGGGGCAGGGGGCCACTGGAGCAGTTCTTC. Protein product: CASSWGRGPLEQFF.

The V gene is TRBV28, the J gene TRBJ1-1, with D perhaps matching TRBD1 (5 bases). Trimming left V 2 bases short and J 6 bases short, with 22 bases between. The CDR3 has 17 amino acids. CDR1 is MDHEN and CDR2 is SYDVKM in the germline V gene. CDR3 region: CASSLGLLDSMESEAFF. The CDR3 DNA is TGTGCCAGCAGTTTAGGGCTTTTAGACAGTATGGAGTCTGAAGCTTTCTTT. Full variable domain (missing parts from reference TRBV28 and TRBJ1-1): DVKVTQSSRYLVKRTGEKVFLECVQDMDHENMFWYRQDPGLGLRLIYFSYDVKMKEKGDIPEGYSVSREKKERFSLILESASTNQTSMYLCASSLGLLDSMESEAFFGQGTRLTVV.

The sample holds one count of this clonotype. This chain joins TRBV19 and TRBJ2-1, with 7 bases identical to TRBD2. The V segment lost 4 bases and the J segment 4 bases; nucleotides outside the gene matches: 10. Germline V gene data show CDR1 as LNHDA and CDR2 as SQIVND (reference sequence). CDR3 size: 16 residues. CDR3 residues: CASSKGSASGYNEQFF. CDR3 nucleotide sequence: TGTGCCAGTAGTAAGGGCTCGGCTAGCGGATACAATGAGCAGTTCTTC. Full variable domain (missing parts from reference TRBV19 and TRBJ2-1): DGGITQSPKYLFRKEGQNVTLSCEQNLNHDAMYWYRQDPGQGLRLIYYSQIVNDFQKGDIAEGYSVSREKKESFPLTVTSAQKNPTAFYLCASSKGSASGYNEQFFGPGTRLTVL.

The chain carries TRBV9 and TRBJ2-5; 10 bases match TRBD2. With V trimmed by 0 bases and J by 4 bases, 12 bases remained unmatched. The CDR3 spans 18 residues. Per germline, CDR1 SGDLS and CDR2 YYNGEE. DNA for the CDR3: TGTGCCAGCAGCGTAGCGGCTAGCGGGAGAGAGGGCCGAGAGACCCAGTACTTC. Translating it yields CASSVAASGREGRETQYF.

In its sample, this clonotype was seen a few times. CDR3 nucleotides: TGCGCCAGCAGAGGACTAGCGGGATCAGGGGAGCAGTTCTTC. Its protein product is CASRGLAGSGEQFF. The V gene is TRBV5-1, the J gene TRBJ2-1; 12 bases fit TRBD2. CDR3 length equals 14 residues. CDR1 and CDR2 (germline): SGHRS, YFSETQ. Losses at the gene ends were 5 bases for V and 10 bases for J; bases not matched to a gene: 7.

This clonotype was observed at least ten times. The CDR3 coding sequence is TGTGCCAGCTCACCGAGACCTAACTTGAACTATGGCTACACCTTC. Encoded protein: CASSPRPNLNYGYTF. The rearrangement uses TRBV18 and TRBJ1-2; D remains ambiguous. V gave up 3 bases and J gave up 2 bases, with 13 bases separating them. CDR3 length: 15 residues. CDR1 KGHSH and CDR2 LQKENI come from the germline V gene.

The rearrangement links TRBV7-2 to TRBJ2-7; D may be TRBD1 (5 bases). Germline-derived CDR1 and CDR2 are SGHTA and FQGNSA. Between the trimmed V and J ends, which lost 10 bases and 7 bases, there was a span of 20 bases. The CDR3 has 13 residues. DNA for the CDR3: TGTGCCACCGCAGGGAACCTTTGGGGTGAGCAGTACTTC. Translating it yields CATAGNLWGEQYF.

This clonotype was observed a few times. The chain couples TRBV19 to TRBJ2-1, with D tentatively TRBD2 (6 bases). The CDR3 runs 14 residues. V lost 0 bases, J lost 5 bases, and 8 bases lay in between. Per germline, CDR1 LNHDA and CDR2 SQIVND (reference sequence). The CDR3 DNA reads TGTGCCAGTAGTATAGAAGCGGGTAACAATGAGCAGTTCTTC. Protein: CASSIEAGNNEQFF.

This clonotype has just a few counts. The chain has TRBV28 and TRBJ2-3; 8 bases match TRBD1. The V and J ends lost 10 bases and 2 bases, in that order; junction bases with no gene match: 11. Per germline, CDR1 MDHEN and CDR2 SYDVKM. The CDR3 extends over 15 amino acids. This chain's CDR3 is CATHGQGSPTDTQYF. CDR3 bases: TGTGCCACCCATGGACAGGGCTCCCCCACAGATACGCAGTATTTT.

This clonotype appeared once. The V and J genes are TRBV7-3 and TRBJ1-1; D possibly corresponds to TRBD1 (6 bases). Trimming cost V 2 bases and J 6 bases, with 10 bases left between them. The CDR3 totals 13 residues. Germline lookup yields CDR1 SGHTA and CDR2 FQGTGA. The CDR3 spells CASSLSPGAEAFF. CDR3 DNA: TGTGCCAGCAGCTTATCGCCAGGGGCTGAAGCTTTCTTT.

This clonotype was counted ten times or more. V gene TRBV28 combines with J gene TRBJ2-7, with TRBD2 matching over 8 bases. This CDR3 has 15 residues. V shed 7 bases and J 3 bases; nucleotides not matched to a gene: 11. In germline, CDR1 is MDHEN, CDR2 SYDVKM. The CDR3 nucleotides are TGTGCCAGCACCGCGGCGAGCGGGAGATTCTACGAGCAGTACTTC. Translating gives CASTAASGRFYEQYF.

The CDR3 DNA follows: TGTGCCAGCCTTACTTCACAGGGGGCAGCCTATGGCTACACCTTC. Translating gives CASLTSQGAAYGYTF. V gene TRBV5-6 combines with J gene TRBJ1-2, with 9 nucleotides matching TRBD1. V dropped 7 bases and J dropped 4; count of bases not matched to a gene: 11. CDR1 SGHDT and CDR2 YYEEEE come from the germline V gene. This CDR3 spans 15 amino acids.

V is TRBV6-2 or TRBV6-3 and J is TRBJ1-3, with D unclear. Germline CDR1 reads MNHEY; CDR2 reads SVGEGT. V was trimmed by 0 bases and J by 0 bases, leaving 3 bases between them. The CDR3 extends over 14 amino acids. CDR3 nucleotides: TGTGCCAGCAGTTACTCCGGCTCTGGAAACACCATATATTTT. It encodes CASSYSGSGNTIYF.

In its sample, this clonotype was seen many times. The CDR3 loop reads CGSQRGNNEQFF. The DNA for the CDR3 is TGTGGGTCCCAGCGGGGGAACAATGAGCAGTTCTTC. The J gene is TRBJ2-1, the V gene TRBV28; 8 positions agree with TRBD2. CDR3 length: 12 residues. CDR1 and CDR2 (germline): MDHEN, SYDVKM.

This clonotype was counted ten times or more. The chain links TRBV12-3 or TRBV12-4 to TRBJ2-1, with 11 bases matching TRBD2. The V and J ends lost 6 bases and 5 bases, in that order; junction bases with no gene match: 9. The CDR3 contains 16 residues. This CDR3 is CASSLRASGRHNEQFF. The CDR3 DNA reads TGTGCCAGCAGCCTACGGGCTAGCGGGAGGCACAATGAGCAGTTCTTC.

This clonotype was picked up many times. The CDR3 DNA reads as TGTGCCAGCTCCCCCGCTAGCGGGAGGACCTACGAGCAGTACTTC. As protein: CASSPASGRTYEQYF. This sequence joins TRBV18 and TRBJ2-7, with TRBD2 identical over 11 bases. The CDR3 loop spans 15 amino acids. Germline CDR1 and CDR2: KGHSH and LQKENI. Losses at the gene ends were 6 bases for V and 2 bases for J; bases not matched to a gene: 6.